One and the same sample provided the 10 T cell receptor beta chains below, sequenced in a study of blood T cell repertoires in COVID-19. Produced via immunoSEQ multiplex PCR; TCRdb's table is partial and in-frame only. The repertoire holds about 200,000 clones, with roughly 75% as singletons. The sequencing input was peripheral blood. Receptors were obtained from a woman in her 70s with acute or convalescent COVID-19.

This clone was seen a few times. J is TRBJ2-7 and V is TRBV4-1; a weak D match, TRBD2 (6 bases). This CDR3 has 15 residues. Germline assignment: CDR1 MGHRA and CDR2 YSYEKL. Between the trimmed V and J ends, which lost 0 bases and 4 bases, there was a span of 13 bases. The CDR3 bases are TGCGCCAGCAGCCAAGAAGCAATAGCGGAGTACGAGCAGTACTTC. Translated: CASSQEAIAEYEQYF.

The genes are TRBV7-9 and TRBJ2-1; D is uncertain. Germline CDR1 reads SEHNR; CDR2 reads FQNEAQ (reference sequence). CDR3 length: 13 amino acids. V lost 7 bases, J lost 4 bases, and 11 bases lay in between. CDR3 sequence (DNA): TGTGCCAGCACCCCTTCAGTATACAATGAGCAGTTCTTC. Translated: CASTPSVYNEQFF.

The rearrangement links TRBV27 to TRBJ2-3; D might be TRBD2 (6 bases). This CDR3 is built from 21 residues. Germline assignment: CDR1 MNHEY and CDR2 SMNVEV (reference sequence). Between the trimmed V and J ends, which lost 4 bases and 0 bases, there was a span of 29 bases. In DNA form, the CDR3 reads TGTGCCAGCAGTTCGGACCAATCTACTAGCTTCCCGCGGGGTAGCACAGATACGCAGTATTTT. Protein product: CASSSDQSTSFPRGSTDTQYF.

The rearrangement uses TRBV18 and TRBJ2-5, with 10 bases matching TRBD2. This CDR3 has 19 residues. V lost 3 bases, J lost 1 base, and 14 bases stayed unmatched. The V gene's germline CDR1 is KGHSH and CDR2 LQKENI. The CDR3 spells CASSPVTASGRVSQETQYF. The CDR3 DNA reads TGTGCCAGCTCACCTGTTACGGCTAGCGGGAGAGTATCCCAAGAGACCCAGTACTTC.

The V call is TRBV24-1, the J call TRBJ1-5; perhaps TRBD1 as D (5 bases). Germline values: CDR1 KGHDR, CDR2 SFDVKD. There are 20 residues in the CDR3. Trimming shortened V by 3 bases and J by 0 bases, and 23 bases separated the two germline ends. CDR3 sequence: CATSDRGGDSGLYSNQPQHF. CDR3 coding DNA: TGTGCCACCAGTGATCGTGGGGGGGACTCGGGACTTTATAGCAATCAGCCCCAGCATTTT.

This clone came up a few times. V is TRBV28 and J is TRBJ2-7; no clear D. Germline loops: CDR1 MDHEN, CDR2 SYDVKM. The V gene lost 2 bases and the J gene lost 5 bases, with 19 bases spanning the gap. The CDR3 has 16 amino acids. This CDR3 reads CASSLRPIVGENEQYF. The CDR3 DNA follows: TGTGCCAGCAGTTTAAGGCCAATCGTAGGAGAAAACGAGCAGTACTTC.

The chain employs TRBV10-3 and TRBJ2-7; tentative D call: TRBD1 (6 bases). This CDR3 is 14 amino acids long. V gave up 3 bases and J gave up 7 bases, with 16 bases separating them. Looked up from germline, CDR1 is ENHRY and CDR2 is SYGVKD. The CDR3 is CAISDTGQGNEQYF. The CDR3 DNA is TGTGCCATCAGTGACACTGGGCAGGGGAATGAGCAGTACTTC.

The CDR3 DNA reads as TGTGCCAGCAGCTTGGTTGGAGGGGGCTCGACCTCCTCTGGAAACACCATATATTTT. Translating gives CASSLVGGGSTSSGNTIYF. The V call is TRBV5-4, the J call TRBJ1-3; TRBD1 agrees at 7 bases. This CDR3 is built from 19 residues. V dropped 0 bases and J dropped 0; count of bases not matched to a gene: 12. Germline V gene data show CDR1 as SGHNT and CDR2 as YYREEE (reference sequence).

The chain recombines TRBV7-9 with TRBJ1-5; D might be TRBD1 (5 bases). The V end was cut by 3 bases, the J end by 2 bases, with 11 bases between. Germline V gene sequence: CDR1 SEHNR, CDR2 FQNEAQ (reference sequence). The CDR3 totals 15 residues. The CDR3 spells CASSLRAGGNQPQHF. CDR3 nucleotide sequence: TGTGCCAGCAGCTTGAGGGCGGGGGGCAATCAGCCCCAGCATTTT.

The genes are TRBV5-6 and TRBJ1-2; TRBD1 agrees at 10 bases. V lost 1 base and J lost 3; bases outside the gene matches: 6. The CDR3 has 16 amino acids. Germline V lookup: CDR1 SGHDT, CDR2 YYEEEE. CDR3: CASSLLGTGDYYGYTF. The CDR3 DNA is TGTGCCAGCAGCTTGTTGGGGACAGGGGATTACTATGGCTACACCTTC.